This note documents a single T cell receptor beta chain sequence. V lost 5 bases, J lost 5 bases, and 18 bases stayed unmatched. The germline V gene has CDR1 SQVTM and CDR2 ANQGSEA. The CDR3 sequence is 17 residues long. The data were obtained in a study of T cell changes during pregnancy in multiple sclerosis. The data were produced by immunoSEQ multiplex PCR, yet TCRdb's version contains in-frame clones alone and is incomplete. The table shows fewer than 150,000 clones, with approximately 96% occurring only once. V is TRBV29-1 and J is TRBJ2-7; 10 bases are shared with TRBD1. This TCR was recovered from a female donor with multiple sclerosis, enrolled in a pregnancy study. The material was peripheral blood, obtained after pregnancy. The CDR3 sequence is CSVLNIPSRDRGHEQYF. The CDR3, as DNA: TGCAGCGTTCTTAACATACCTAGCCGGGACAGGGGTCACGAGCAGTACTTC.